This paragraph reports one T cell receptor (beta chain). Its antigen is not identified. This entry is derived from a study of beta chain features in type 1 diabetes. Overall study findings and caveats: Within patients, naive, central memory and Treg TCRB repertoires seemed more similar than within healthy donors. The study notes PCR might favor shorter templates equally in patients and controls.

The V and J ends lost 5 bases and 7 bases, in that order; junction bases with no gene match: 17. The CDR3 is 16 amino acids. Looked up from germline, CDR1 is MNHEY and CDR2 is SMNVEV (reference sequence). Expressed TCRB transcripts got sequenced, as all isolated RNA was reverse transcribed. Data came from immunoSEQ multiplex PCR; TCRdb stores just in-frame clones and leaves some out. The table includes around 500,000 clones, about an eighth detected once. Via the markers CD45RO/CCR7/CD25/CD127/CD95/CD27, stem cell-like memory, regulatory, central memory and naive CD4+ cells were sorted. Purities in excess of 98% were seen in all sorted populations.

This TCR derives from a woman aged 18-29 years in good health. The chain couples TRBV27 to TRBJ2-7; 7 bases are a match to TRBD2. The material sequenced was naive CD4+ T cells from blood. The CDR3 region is CASSGAPGRRAGEQYF. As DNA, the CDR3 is TGTGCCAGCAGTGGCGCCCCGGGACGGAGAGCGGGGGAGCAGTACTTC.